One TCR beta chain is described in this entry. No cognate antigen has been identified for it. The record has no base qualities; no much larger clone is one base away. Including the terminal cysteine and phenylalanine, the CDR3 comprises 18 residues. Only CDR3 DNA is held: 54 bases, read in frame from base 1. Per the germline V gene, SGDLS is the CDR1 and YYNGEE is the CDR2. V is cut back by 4 bases and J by 0 bases, with 12 bases in the junction unmatched. This sample is drawn from a study of blood T cell repertoires in COVID-19 (dated by TCRdb to about 2020). Regarding the study in general: Samples covering the acute and convalescent phases of COVID-19 were provided by collaborators in the United States, Italy and Spain. The material from the prospective study consisted of cDNA or gDNA derived from T cells, B-cell-depleted T cells, or PBMCs. Deeply sampled blood TCRbeta repertoires from subjects exposed to, actively infected with, or recovered from COVID-19 were included in the dataset. A freely available public database, intended as a resource for researchers studying the immune response to SARS-CoV-2, is where the repertoires were released. The samples were drawn from two sources: the first 160 participants of the ongoing ImmuneRACE study, and 950 to 1,500 subjects contributed by 6 global collaborators. A de-identified subject ID, COVID-19 status, age in years and sex were almost always included in the sample metadata. Where HLA class I and class II types were available, the types were taken from metadata supplied by the sample provider, not from assay-based typing.

On the study overall, not on this receptor specifically: Clinical and demographic metadata were provided uncurated, with the amount varying by source and participant.

TCRbeta CDR3 regions were amplified from genomic DNA using the immunoSEQ Assay, a bias-controlled multiplex PCR. In the authors' own workflow: The number of nucleated cells in each sample was estimated by amplification of reference gene primers within the assay. Sequence reads were collapsed and filtered to measure the absolute abundance of every unique TCRbeta CDR3 rearrangement. For each sample, productive Simpson clonality was calculated by taking the square root of Simpson's diversity index across productive rearrangements. TCRdb took this table from immuneACCESS and kept in-frame rearrangements with V and J called. Such tables lack part of the clones; where checked against another copy, unresolved V genes explain under half of the gap, and the rest is unexplained. The V and J calls and the clone size are those of that table, but D and trimming were determined from the DNA. This sample lists around 160,000 clones; 88% were detected once. Approximately 1.2% of the sample goes to the ten largest clones.

Participants in the prospective study were enrolled through a virtual design, were aged roughly 18 to 95 years, and lived in 24 United States geographic areas. In the prospective study, participants were assigned to cohorts based on the clinical history participants reported in a screening survey and a study questionnaire. In the prospective study, mobile phlebotomists collected whole blood, serum and a nasopharyngeal or oropharyngeal swab from each participant. Prospective study participants could optionally give additional blood draws and questionnaires over a roughly 2-month period. Prospective study blood samples were shipped either frozen or at room temperature before DNA extraction.

Recombination connected TRBV9 to TRBJ2-1, and 8 bases in between align with TRBD2. The clonotype comes from a woman in her twenties or thirties with acute COVID-19. Specimen: PBMCs or T cells enriched from blood (not recorded which). CDR3 loop: CASSPRGGVASSYNEQFF. Read as DNA, the sequence is TGTGCCAGCAGCCCCCGGGGGGGCGTAGCGTCCTCCTACAATGAGCAGTTCTTC.